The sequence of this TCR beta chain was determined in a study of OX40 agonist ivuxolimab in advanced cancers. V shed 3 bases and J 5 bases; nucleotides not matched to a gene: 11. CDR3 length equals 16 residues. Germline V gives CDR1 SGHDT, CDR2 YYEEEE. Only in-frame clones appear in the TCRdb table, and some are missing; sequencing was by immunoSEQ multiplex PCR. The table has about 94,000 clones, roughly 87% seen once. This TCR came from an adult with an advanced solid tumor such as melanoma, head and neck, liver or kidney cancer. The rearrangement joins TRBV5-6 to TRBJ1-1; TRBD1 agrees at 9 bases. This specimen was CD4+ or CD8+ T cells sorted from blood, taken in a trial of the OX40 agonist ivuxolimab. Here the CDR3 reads CASSSNLRQGGTEAFF. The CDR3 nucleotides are TGTGCCAGCAGCTCGAACTTGCGACAGGGGGGAACTGAAGCTTTCTTT.